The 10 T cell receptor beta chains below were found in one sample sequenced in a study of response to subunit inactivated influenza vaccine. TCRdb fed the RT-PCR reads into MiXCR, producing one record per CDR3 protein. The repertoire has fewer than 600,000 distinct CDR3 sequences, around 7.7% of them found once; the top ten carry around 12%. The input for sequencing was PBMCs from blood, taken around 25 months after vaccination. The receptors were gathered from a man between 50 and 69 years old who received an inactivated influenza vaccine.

The CDR3 coding sequence is TGTGCCAGCAGCGTATCTTCCACGCGCACCTACAATGAGCAGTTCTTC. Translated: CASSVSSTRTYNEQFF. The chain links TRBV9 to TRBJ2-1, with no clear D. The germline V and J ends were trimmed by 1 base and 2 bases, with 13 bases remaining between them. This CDR3 comprises 16 residues. In germline, CDR1 is SGDLS, CDR2 YYNGEE.

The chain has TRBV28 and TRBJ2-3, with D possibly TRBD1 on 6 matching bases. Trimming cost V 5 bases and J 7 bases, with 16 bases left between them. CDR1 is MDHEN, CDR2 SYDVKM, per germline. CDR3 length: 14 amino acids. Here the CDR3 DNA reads TGTGCCAGCAGTAGACCTGGACAGTTCAATACGCAGTATTTT. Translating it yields CASSRPGQFNTQYF.

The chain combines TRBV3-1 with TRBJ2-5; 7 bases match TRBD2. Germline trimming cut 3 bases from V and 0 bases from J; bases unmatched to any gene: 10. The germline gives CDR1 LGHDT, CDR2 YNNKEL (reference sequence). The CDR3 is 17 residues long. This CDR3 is CASSHGSAGPNQETQYF. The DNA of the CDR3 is TGTGCCAGCAGCCATGGGTCAGCGGGGCCGAACCAAGAGACCCAGTACTTC.

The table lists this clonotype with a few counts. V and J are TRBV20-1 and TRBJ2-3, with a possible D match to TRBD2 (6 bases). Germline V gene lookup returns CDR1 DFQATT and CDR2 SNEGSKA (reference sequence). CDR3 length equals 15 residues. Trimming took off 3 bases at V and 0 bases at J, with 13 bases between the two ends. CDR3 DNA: TGCAGTGCTAGTTTTCGCGGGGAAAGCACAGATACGCAGTATTTT. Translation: CSASFRGESTDTQYF.

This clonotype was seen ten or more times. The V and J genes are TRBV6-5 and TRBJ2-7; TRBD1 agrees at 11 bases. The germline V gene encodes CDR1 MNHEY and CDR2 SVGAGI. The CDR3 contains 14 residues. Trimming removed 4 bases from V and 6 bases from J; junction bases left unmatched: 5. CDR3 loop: CASSSPGQGGEQYF. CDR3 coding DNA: TGTGCCAGCAGTTCTCCGGGACAGGGGGGCGAGCAGTACTTC.

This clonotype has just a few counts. This CDR3 reads CASSFIAGGSYNEQFF. CDR3 sequence (DNA): TGTGCCAGCAGCTTCATAGCGGGAGGCTCCTACAATGAGCAGTTCTTC. This chain links TRBV7-2 with TRBJ2-1; 10 bases map to TRBD2. The trim removed 3 bases at V and 0 bases at J, leaving 2 bases unmatched. The CDR3 length is 16 residues. CDR1 and CDR2 from the germline V gene are SGHTA and FQGNSA.

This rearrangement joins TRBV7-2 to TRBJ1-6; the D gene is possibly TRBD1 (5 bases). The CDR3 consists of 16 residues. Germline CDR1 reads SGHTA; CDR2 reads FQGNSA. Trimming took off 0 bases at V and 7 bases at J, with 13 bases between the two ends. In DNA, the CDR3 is TGTGCCAGCAGCTTAGCGGCGCCGGGGGGAAATTCACCCCTCCACTTT. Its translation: CASSLAAPGGNSPLHF.

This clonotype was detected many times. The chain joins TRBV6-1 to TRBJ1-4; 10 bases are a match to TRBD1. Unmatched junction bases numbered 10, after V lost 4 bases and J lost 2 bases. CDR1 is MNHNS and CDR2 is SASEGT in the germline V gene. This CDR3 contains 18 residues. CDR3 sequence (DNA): TGTGCCAGCAGTGTTTCAGTAGGACAGGGGGTTACTAATGAAAAACTGTTTTTT. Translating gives CASSVSVGQGVTNEKLFF.

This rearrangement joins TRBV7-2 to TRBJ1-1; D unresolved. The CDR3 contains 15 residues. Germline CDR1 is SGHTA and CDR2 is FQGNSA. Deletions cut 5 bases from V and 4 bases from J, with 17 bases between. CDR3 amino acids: CASSPRRGVGTEAFF. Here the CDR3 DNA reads TGTGCCAGCAGCCCCCGACGGGGTGTCGGCACTGAAGCTTTCTTT.

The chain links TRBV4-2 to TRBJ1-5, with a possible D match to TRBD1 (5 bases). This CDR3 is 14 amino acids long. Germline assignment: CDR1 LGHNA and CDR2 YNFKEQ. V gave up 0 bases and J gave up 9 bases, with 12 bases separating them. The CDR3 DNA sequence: TGTGCCAGCAGCCAAGAAGCGGGGCTACGGCCCCAGCATTTT. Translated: CASSQEAGLRPQHF.